This T cell receptor beta chain was recorded in a study of cytomegalovirus exposure and HLA in healthy donors. General study results and limits: Most TCR sequences were seen very rarely across donors, but some public TCRs occurred in many. Most of the TCR beta V segments (in an earlier analysis) were productive either about 87% or about 30% of the time.

The CDR3 consists of 16 residues. CDR1 SGDLS and CDR2 YYNGEE come from the germline V gene. With 7 bases removed from V and 3 bases from J, the gap between germline ends came to 19 bases. PCR used 60 Vbeta primers and 13 Jbeta primers. Methods used by the authors: It was a later analysis that counted roughly 80 million unique TCR beta chains, of which some 9.9 million were shared. The repertoire was sequenced with immunoSEQ multiplex PCR; TCRdb's copy has only in-frame clones and lacks some. V and J calls and clone size are given by that table; D and trimming were obtained from the DNA. The top ten clones hold 1.6% of a sample with about 120,000 clones, roughly 70% of them seen once. Points on this clone: Its antigen is as yet unknown.

The TCR comes from a woman between 18 and 30 years old in good health and CMV-seronegative. The gene calls are TRBV9 and TRBJ1-4; D perhaps matches TRBD1 (6 bases). Sample: PBMCs. In DNA form, the CDR3 reads TGTGCCAGCGGGGGGGGCAGGGGCCGTGCTAATGAAAAACTGTTTTTT. Its protein is CASGGGRGRANEKLFF.